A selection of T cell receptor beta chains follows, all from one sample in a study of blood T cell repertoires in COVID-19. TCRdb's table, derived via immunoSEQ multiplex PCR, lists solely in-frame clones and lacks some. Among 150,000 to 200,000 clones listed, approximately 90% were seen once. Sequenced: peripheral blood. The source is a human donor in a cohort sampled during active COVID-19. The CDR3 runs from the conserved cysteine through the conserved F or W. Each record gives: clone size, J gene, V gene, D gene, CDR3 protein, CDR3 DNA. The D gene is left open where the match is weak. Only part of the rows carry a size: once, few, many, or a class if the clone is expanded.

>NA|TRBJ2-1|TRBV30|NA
CAWSTGIREQFF
TGTGCCTGGAGCACAGGGATTCGGGAGCAGTTCTTC
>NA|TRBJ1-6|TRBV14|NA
CASSQASSFWSPLHF
TGTGCCAGCAGCCAAGCGTCGAGTTTTTGGTCACCCCTCCACTTT
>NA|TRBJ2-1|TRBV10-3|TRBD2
CAISESTSVQNNEQFF
TGTGCCATCAGTGAGTCGACTAGCGTACAAAACAATGAGCAGTTCTTC
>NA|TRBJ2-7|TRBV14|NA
CASSPTWGGSGYEQYF
TGTGCCAGCAGCCCGACATGGGGGGGCTCAGGGTACGAGCAGTACTTC
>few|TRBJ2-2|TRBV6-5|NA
CASRFRRAGELFF
TGTGCCAGCAGGTTCCGGAGGGCCGGGGAGCTGTTTTTT
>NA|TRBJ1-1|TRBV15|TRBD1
CATSRDRDRGLRGNTEAFF
TGTGCCACCAGCAGAGATCGGGACAGGGGCCTTCGGGGGAACACTGAAGCTTTCTTT
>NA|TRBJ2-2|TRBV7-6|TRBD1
CASSSDRRNTGELFF
TGTGCCAGCAGCTCGGACAGGAGGAACACCGGGGAGCTGTTTTTT
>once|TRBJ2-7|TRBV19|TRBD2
CASSILTGGYEQYF
TGTGCCAGTAGTATACTGACGGGAGGCTACGAGCAGTACTTC
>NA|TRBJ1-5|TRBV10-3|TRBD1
CAISESLVGTGSNQPQHF
TGTGCCATCAGTGAGTCGCTAGTGGGGACAGGTAGCAATCAGCCCCAGCATTTT
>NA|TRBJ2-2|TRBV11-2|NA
CASSLFPAENTGELFF
TGTGCCAGCAGCTTATTTCCAGCGGAGAACACCGGGGAGCTGTTTTTT
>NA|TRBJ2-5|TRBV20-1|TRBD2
CSASSGAGETQYF
TGCAGTGCTAGTAGCGGGGCTGGGGAGACCCAGTACTTC
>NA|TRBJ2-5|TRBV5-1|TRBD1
CASSLQGARETQYF
TGCGCCAGCAGCTTACAGGGGGCGAGAGAGACCCAGTACTTC
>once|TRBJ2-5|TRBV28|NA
CASKRIPSQETQYF
TGTGCCAGTAAGCGGATCCCCTCTCAAGAGACCCAGTACTTC
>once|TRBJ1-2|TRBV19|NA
CASSIEVSEPSGYTF
TGTGCCAGTAGTATAGAAGTGTCGGAGCCTTCTGGCTACACCTTC
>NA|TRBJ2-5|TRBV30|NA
CAWGQGLRETQYF
TGTGCCTGGGGCCAGGGGCTTCGCGAGACCCAGTACTTC
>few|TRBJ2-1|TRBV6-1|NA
CASSEQKFLEQFF
TGTGCCAGCAGTGAACAGAAGTTTCTTGAGCAGTTCTTC
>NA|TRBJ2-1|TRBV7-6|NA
CAIRDWANNEQFF
TGTGCCATCCGGGACTGGGCTAACAATGAGCAGTTCTTC
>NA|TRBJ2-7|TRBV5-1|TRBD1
CASSLVPQGALSYEQYF
TGCGCCAGCAGCTTGGTCCCACAGGGGGCTCTGTCCTACGAGCAGTACTTC
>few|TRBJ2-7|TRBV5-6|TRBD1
CASSFLGQGWYEQYF
TGTGCCAGCAGCTTCCTCGGACAGGGTTGGTACGAGCAGTACTTC
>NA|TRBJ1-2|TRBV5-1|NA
CASSWSGGGDGYTF
TGCGCCAGCAGCTGGTCCGGGGGTGGGGATGGCTACACCTTC
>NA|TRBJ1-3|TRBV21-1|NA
CASNTTGGPSGNTIYF
TGTGCCAGCAATACGACAGGGGGTCCCTCTGGAAACACCATATATTTT
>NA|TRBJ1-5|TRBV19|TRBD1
CASRGTGGGSNQPQHF
TGTGCCAGCCGGGGGACAGGGGGAGGAAGCAATCAGCCCCAGCATTTT
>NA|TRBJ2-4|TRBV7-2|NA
CASSLAETSTNIQYF
TGTGCCAGCAGCTTAGCGGAAACTAGCACTAACATTCAGTACTTC
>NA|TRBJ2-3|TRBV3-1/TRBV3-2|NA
CASSQGVSTDTQYF
TGTGCCAGCAGCCAAGGCGTCAGCACAGATACGCAGTATTTT
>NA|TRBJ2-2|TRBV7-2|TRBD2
CASSLAAGALTGELFF
TGTGCCAGCAGCTTAGCAGCGGGGGCCCTCACCGGGGAGCTGTTTTTT
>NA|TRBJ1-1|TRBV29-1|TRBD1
CSSRTGHMNTEAFF
TGCAGCTCCCGGACAGGGCACATGAACACTGAAGCTTTCTTT
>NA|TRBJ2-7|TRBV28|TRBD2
CASSSTSPTYEQYF
TGTGCCAGCAGTTCGACTAGCCCGACCTACGAGCAGTACTTC
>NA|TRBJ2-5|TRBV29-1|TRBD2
CSVDGGWQETQYF
TGCAGCGTTGACGGGGGGTGGCAAGAGACCCAGTACTTC
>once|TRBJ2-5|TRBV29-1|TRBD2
CSGRTRPQETQYF
TGCAGCGGGCGGACTAGACCCCAAGAGACCCAGTACTTC
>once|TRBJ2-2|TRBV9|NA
CASSVGHANTGELFF
TGTGCCAGCAGCGTAGGACACGCGAACACCGGGGAGCTGTTTTTT
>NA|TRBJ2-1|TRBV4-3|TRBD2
CASSQDLPSGTYNEQFF
TGCGCCAGCAGCCAAGATCTTCCCAGCGGGACTTACAATGAGCAGTTCTTC
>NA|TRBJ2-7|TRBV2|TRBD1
CASVDRAYEQYF
TGTGCCAGCGTGGACAGGGCCTACGAGCAGTACTTC
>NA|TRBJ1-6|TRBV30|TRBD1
CAWSRDREGSYNSPLHF
TGTGCCTGGAGTAGGGACAGGGAAGGCTCCTATAATTCACCCCTCCACTTT
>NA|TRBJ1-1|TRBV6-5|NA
CASRADRDGTEAFF
TGTGCCAGCAGGGCGGACAGAGATGGGACTGAAGCTTTCTTT
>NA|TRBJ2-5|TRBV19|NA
CASNTGKQETQYF
TGTGCCAGTAATACGGGGAAACAAGAGACCCAGTACTTC
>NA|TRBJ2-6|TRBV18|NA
CASSPQRQSSGANVLTF
TGTGCCAGCTCACCACAGCGACAGAGCTCTGGGGCCAACGTCCTGACTTTC
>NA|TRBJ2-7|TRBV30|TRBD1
CAWSEGTVTYEQYF
TGTGCCTGGAGTGAAGGGACAGTTACCTACGAGCAGTACTTC
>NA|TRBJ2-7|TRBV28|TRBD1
CASIPLGQGATYEQYF
TGTGCCAGCATTCCACTCGGACAGGGGGCCACCTACGAGCAGTACTTC
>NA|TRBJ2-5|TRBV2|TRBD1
CASSASRGQETQYF
TGTGCCAGCAGTGCTTCCAGGGGGCAAGAGACCCAGTACTTC
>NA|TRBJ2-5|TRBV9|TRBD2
CASSVAVGLAGGQETQYF
TGTGCCAGCAGCGTAGCAGTGGGCCTAGCGGGGGGCCAAGAGACCCAGTACTTC
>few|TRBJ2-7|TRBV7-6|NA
CASSLGGHSYEQYF
TGTGCCAGCAGCTTAGGAGGTCACTCCTACGAGCAGTACTTC
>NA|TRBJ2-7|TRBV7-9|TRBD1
CASSPLGQVSYEQYF
TGTGCCAGCAGCCCTTTAGGACAGGTCTCCTACGAGCAGTACTTC
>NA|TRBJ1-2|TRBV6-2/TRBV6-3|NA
CASSDRVNYGYTF
TGTGCCAGCAGCGACAGAGTGAACTATGGCTACACCTTC
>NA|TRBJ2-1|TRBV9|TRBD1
CASSAGTGAHNEQFF
TGTGCCAGCAGCGCAGGGACAGGGGCTCACAATGAGCAGTTCTTC
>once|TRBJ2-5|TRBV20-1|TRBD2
CSASRGTSGGTWAETQYF
TGCAGTGCTAGTCGCGGGACTAGCGGGGGGACGTGGGCGGAGACCCAGTACTTC
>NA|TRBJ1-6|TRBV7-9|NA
CASSLAGISYSPLHF
TGTGCCAGCAGCTTAGCCGGGATCTCCTATTCACCCCTCCACTTT